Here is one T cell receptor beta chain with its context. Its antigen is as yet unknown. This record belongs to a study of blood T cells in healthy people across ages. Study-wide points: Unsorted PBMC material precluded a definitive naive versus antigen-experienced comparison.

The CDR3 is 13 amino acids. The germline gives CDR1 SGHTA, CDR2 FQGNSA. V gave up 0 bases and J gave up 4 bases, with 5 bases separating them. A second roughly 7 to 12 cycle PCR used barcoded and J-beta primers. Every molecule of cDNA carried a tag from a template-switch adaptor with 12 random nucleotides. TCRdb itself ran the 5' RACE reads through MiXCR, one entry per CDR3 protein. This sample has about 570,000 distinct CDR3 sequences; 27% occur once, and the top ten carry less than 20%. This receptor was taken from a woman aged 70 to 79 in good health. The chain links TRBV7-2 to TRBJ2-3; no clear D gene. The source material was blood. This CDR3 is CASSLAGSDTQYF. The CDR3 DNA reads TGTGCCAGCAGCTTAGCTGGGTCAGATACGCAGTATTTT.